The 28 T cell receptor beta chains reported below all come from one sample, sequenced in a study of blood T cell repertoires in COVID-19. Measured with immunoSEQ multiplex PCR; TCRdb has only the in-frame clones, and not every one. The table records around 260,000 clones, around 90% of them present only once. The sample consisted of peripheral blood. The receptors shown here come from a woman aged 40 to 50 who had recovered from COVID-19.

This chain uses TRBV24-1 with TRBJ2-2, with TRBD1 matching over 7 bases. With V trimmed by 5 bases and J by 6 bases, 8 bases remained unmatched. CDR1 is KGHDR, CDR2 SFDVKD, per germline. The CDR3 runs 15 residues. CDR3 loop: CATSVKTGRAGELFF. CDR3 in DNA: TGTGCCACCAGTGTTAAGACAGGGCGGGCCGGGGAGCTGTTTTTT.

The J gene is TRBJ1-6, the V gene TRBV3-1 (or the pseudogene TRBV3-2); D gene unclear. The CDR3 is 17 amino acids. CDR1 and CDR2 (germline): LGHDT, YNNKEL (reference sequence). V was pared by 2 bases and J by 10 bases, with 21 bases between. The chain's CDR3 is CASSQLLGGVGSSPLHF. The CDR3 DNA is TGTGCCAGCAGCCAACTACTAGGCGGGGTCGGGAGCTCACCCCTCCACTTT.

The chain is built from TRBV29-1 and TRBJ1-1; the D gene is possibly TRBD1 (6 bases). The CDR3 has 13 residues. Germline CDR1 and CDR2: SQVTM and ANQGSEA. The V end lost 4 bases, the J end lost 1 base, and 10 bases lay between the germline ends. The CDR3: CSVGGRGNTEAFF. CDR3 nucleotide sequence: TGCAGCGTTGGTGGCAGGGGGAACACTGAAGCTTTCTTT.

In its sample, this clone was seen a few times. This sequence joins TRBV24-1 and TRBJ2-5; 12 nucleotides match TRBD2. V was pared by 4 bases and J by 4 bases, with 3 bases of the junction left unmatched. The CDR3 contains 15 residues. Germline CDR1 reads KGHDR; CDR2 reads SFDVKD. Here the CDR3 DNA reads TGTGCCACCAGTGAGCTAGCGGGAGGGCGAGAGACCCAGTACTTC. Protein product: CATSELAGGRETQYF.

This chain joins TRBV18 and TRBJ1-6; D perhaps matches TRBD1 (5 bases). This CDR3 has 16 amino acids. The germline CDR1 and CDR2 sequences are KGHSH and LQKENI. Deletions cut 0 bases from V and 6 bases from J, with 12 bases between. CDR3 protein: CASSPPSRGSNSPLHF. The CDR3 nucleotides read TGTGCCAGCTCACCACCGAGTCGGGGGAGTAATTCACCCCTCCACTTT.

This chain links TRBV6-2 or TRBV6-3 with TRBJ2-4, with a tentative D call TRBD2 (5 bases). The germline V and J ends were trimmed by 2 bases and 0 bases, with 8 bases remaining between them. Looked up from germline, CDR1 is MNHEY and CDR2 is SVGEGT. The CDR3 extends over 15 amino acids. The CDR3 DNA reads as TGTGCCAGCAGTTACGACGGACTAGCCAAAAACATTCAGTACTTC. Amino acid sequence: CASSYDGLAKNIQYF.

The rearrangement uses TRBV4-1 and TRBJ1-4; TRBD1 agrees at 7 bases. The CDR3 has 13 amino acids. V dropped 9 bases and J dropped 8; count of bases not matched to a gene: 9. The V gene's germline CDR1 is MGHRA and CDR2 YSYEKL. CDR3 sequence reads: CASQDRNTEKLFF. The CDR3 bases are TGCGCCAGTCAGGACAGGAATACCGAAAAACTGTTTTTT.

V and J are TRBV11-2 and TRBJ2-1, with a possible D match to TRBD1 (5 bases). Germline loops: CDR1 SGHAT, CDR2 FQNNGV. This CDR3 is 13 amino acids long. Trimming stripped 5 bases from V and 4 bases from J, with 9 bases between. CDR3 sequence: CASSLDSYNEQFF. CDR3 nucleotides: TGTGCCAGCAGCCTCGACAGTTACAATGAGCAGTTCTTC. The variable domain in full, completed from reference TRBV11-2 and TRBJ2-1, reads EAGVAQSPRYKIIEKRQSVAFWCNPISGHATLYWYQQILGQGPKLLIQFQNNGVVDDSQLPKDRFSAERLKGVDSTLKIQPAKLEDSAVYLCASSLDSYNEQFFGPGTRLTVL.

The genes are TRBV28 and TRBJ1-4; tentative D call: TRBD1 (5 bases). This CDR3 region has 15 residues. The V gene's germline CDR1 is MDHEN and CDR2 SYDVKM. Trimming left V 7 bases short and J 8 bases short, with 20 bases between. The CDR3 loop reads CASIGKVGGREKLFF. CDR3 bases: TGTGCCAGCATCGGAAAAGTGGGGGGACGCGAAAAACTGTTTTTT. Based on the CDR3 plus reference TRBV28 and TRBJ1-4, the full variable domain is DVKVTQSSRYLVKRTGEKVFLECVQDMDHENMFWYRQDPGLGLRLIYFSYDVKMKEKGDIPEGYSVSREKKERFSLILESASTNQTSMYLCASIGKVGGREKLFFGSGTQLSVL.

The genes are TRBV5-1 and TRBJ2-7; 9 bases align to TRBD2. CDR3 length: 14 residues. Trimming cost V 4 bases and J 7 bases; bases outside gene matches: 9. Germline CDR1 is SGHRS and CDR2 is YFSETQ. CDR3 nucleotide sequence: TGCGCCAGCAGCCCTAGCGGGGTGGTTGGTGAGCAGTACTTC. Translated, it gives CASSPSGVVGEQYF. The variable domain in full, completed from reference TRBV5-1 and TRBJ2-7, reads KAGVTQTPRYLIKTRGQQVTLSCSPISGHRSVSWYQQTPGQGLQFLFEYFSETQRNKGNFPGRFSGRQFSNSRSEMNVSTLELGDSALYLCASSPSGVVGEQYFGPGTRLTVT.

The rearrangement links TRBV11-3 to TRBJ2-1, with D possibly being TRBD2 (6 bases). The germline CDR1 and CDR2 sequences are SGHNT and YENEEA. V shed 1 base and J shed 10 bases, with 17 bases lying between them. CDR3 length equals 15 residues. CDR3 nucleotide sequence: TGTGCCAGCAGCTTAGGGAGCGGAGGGTTTGGGGAGCAGTTCTTC. It translates to CASSLGSGGFGEQFF.

The chain employs TRBV3-1 (or the pseudogene TRBV3-2) and TRBJ2-3; 16 bases line up with TRBD2. From germline, CDR1 is LGHDT and CDR2 YNNKEL (reference sequence). The length of the CDR3 is 18 residues. With V trimmed by 4 bases and J by 0 bases, 4 bases remained unmatched. The CDR3 nucleotides are TGTGCCAGCAGCCTAGGGACTAGCGGGAGGGTGAGCACAGATACGCAGTATTTT. Its translation is CASSLGTSGRVSTDTQYF.

The chain is built from TRBV27 and TRBJ2-4; D remains ambiguous. Germline V gives CDR1 MNHEY, CDR2 SMNVEV (reference sequence). This CDR3 has 13 amino acids. Trimming left V 2 bases short and J 7 bases short, with 9 bases between. CDR3 nucleotides: TGTGCCAGCAGTTTAACAGCAAGGAACATTCAGTACTTC. Residues: CASSLTARNIQYF.

This chain uses TRBV11-1 with TRBJ1-1, with TRBD1 matching 11 bases. J gave up 0 bases and V 2 bases, and 2 bases lay outside the gene matches. This CDR3 has 16 residues. Per the germline V gene, CDR1 is SGHAT and CDR2 is FQDESV (reference sequence). CDR3 DNA: TGTGCCAGCAGCTTAACGGGACAGGGGGTGAACACTGAAGCTTTCTTT. Protein: CASSLTGQGVNTEAFF.

The chain joins TRBV6-4 to TRBJ2-7; 16 nucleotides line up with TRBD2. The CDR3 totals 17 residues. The germline V gene has CDR1 MRHNA and CDR2 SNTAGT. J lost 0 bases, V lost 2 bases, and 1 base had no gene match. The chain's CDR3 is CASSDGTSGRASYEQYF. The DNA for the CDR3 is TGTGCCAGCAGTGACGGGACTAGCGGGAGGGCCTCCTACGAGCAGTACTTC.

This chain links TRBV28 with TRBJ2-1, with D unclear. Trimming took off 3 bases at V and 6 bases at J, with 12 bases between the two ends. This CDR3 spans 14 amino acids. Germline-derived CDR1 and CDR2 are MDHEN and SYDVKM. As DNA, the CDR3 is TGTGCCAGCAGTTTTGTCACAGTACCCAATGAGCAGTTCTTC. It yields the protein CASSFVTVPNEQFF.

This clone was found a few times. This rearrangement joins TRBV7-9 to TRBJ2-7; a possible D gene is TRBD2 (5 bases). V lost 0 bases to trimming and J lost 0 bases, with 9 bases between them. The CDR3 has 15 residues. Germline V CDR1 and CDR2: SEHNR, FQNEAQ (reference sequence). In DNA, the CDR3 is TGTGCCAGCAGCTTAGCGGAGGCCGCCTCCTACGAGCAGTACTTC. It specifies CASSLAEAASYEQYF. Using reference TRBV7-9 and TRBJ2-7 for the parts outside the CDR3, the full variable domain is DTGVSQNPRHKITKRGQNVTFRCDPISEHNRLYWYRQTLGQGPEFLTYFQNEAQLEKSRLLSDRFSAERPKGSFSTLEIQRTEQGDSAMYLCASSLAEAASYEQYFGPGTRLTVT.

This chain uses TRBV5-1 with TRBJ1-2, with TRBD1 matching over 8 bases. Germline V CDR1 and CDR2: SGHRS, YFSETQ. The CDR3 loop spans 16 amino acids. The V and J ends lost 4 bases and 4 bases, in that order; junction bases with no gene match: 12. CDR3: CASSPTLGQGLYGYTF. In nucleotides, the CDR3 is TGCGCCAGCAGCCCAACCCTTGGACAGGGACTCTATGGCTACACCTTC.

V and J are TRBV6-5 and TRBJ2-7; 8 bases are a match to TRBD1. J gave up 5 bases and V 2 bases, and 5 bases lay outside the gene matches. Germline V gene data show CDR1 as MNHEY and CDR2 as SVGAGI. The CDR3 loop spans 14 amino acids. In DNA form, the CDR3 reads TGTGCCAGCAGTTACCGGGACAGGCTGAACGAGCAGTACTTC. It specifies CASSYRDRLNEQYF.

J is TRBJ2-3 and V is TRBV15, with 8 bases that match TRBD2. V dropped 5 bases and J dropped 2; count of bases not matched to a gene: 12. Looked up from germline, CDR1 is LNHNV and CDR2 is YYDKDF (reference sequence). This CDR3 has 17 amino acids. The CDR3 coding sequence is TGTGCCACCAGCCCAAGCCGAGCGGGAGCCTTCACAGATACGCAGTATTTT. Translated: CATSPSRAGAFTDTQYF.

This chain connects TRBV27 to TRBJ2-1, with D maybe TRBD1 (6 bases). The V end lost 3 bases, the J end lost 7 bases, and 13 bases lay between the germline ends. Germline V gene sequence: CDR1 MNHEY, CDR2 SMNVEV (reference sequence). CDR3 length equals 14 residues. The CDR3 DNA is TGTGCCAGCAGTTTTGGGATACAGGGTAATGAGCAGTTCTTC. It translates to CASSFGIQGNEQFF.

The V gene is TRBV9, the J gene TRBJ2-5, with D tentatively TRBD1 (5 bases). This CDR3 region has 13 residues. Looked up from germline, CDR1 is SGDLS and CDR2 is YYNGEE. V dropped 1 base and J dropped 3 bases, with 7 bases sitting between them. The CDR3 nucleotides are TGTGCCAGCAGCGTAAGCAGGGAAGAGACCCAGTACTTC. Protein product: CASSVSREETQYF. Drawing the rest from reference TRBV9 and TRBJ2-5, the complete variable domain is DSGVTQTPKHLITATGQRVTLRCSPRSGDLSVYWYQQSLDQGLQFLIQYYNGEERAKGNILERFSAQQFPDLHSELNLSSLELGDSALYFCASSVSREETQYFGPGTRLLVL.

This clone has just one count. The chain links TRBV19 to TRBJ2-2, with D possibly being TRBD1 (6 bases). The V gene lost 6 bases and the J gene lost 4 bases, with 12 bases spanning the gap. This CDR3 has 14 amino acids. Germline CDR1 reads LNHDA; CDR2 reads SQIVND (reference sequence). CDR3 sequence: CASSLIRGTGELFF. CDR3 nucleotides: TGTGCCAGTAGCCTCATCAGGGGCACCGGGGAGCTGTTTTTT.

The V call is TRBV5-6, the J call TRBJ2-7; 15 bases are shared with TRBD2. This CDR3 region has 17 residues. The trim removed 4 bases at V and 3 bases at J, leaving 8 bases unmatched. Germline loops: CDR1 SGHDT, CDR2 YYEEEE. CDR3 sequence: CASSLGLAGGFFYEQYF. The CDR3, as DNA: TGTGCCAGCAGCCTGGGACTAGCGGGAGGTTTCTTCTACGAGCAGTACTTC.

The J gene is TRBJ2-7, the V gene TRBV7-8, with TRBD2 matching over 10 bases. This CDR3 contains 16 residues. The germline V gene encodes CDR1 SGHVS and CDR2 FQNEAQ. The trim removed 1 base at V and 6 bases at J, leaving 9 bases unmatched. CDR3 region: CASSLELAGGLGEQYF. CDR3 nucleotides: TGTGCCAGCAGCTTAGAGTTAGCGGGAGGTTTAGGCGAGCAGTACTTC.

This chain links TRBV5-6 with TRBJ2-7; D not resolved. Trimming removed 4 bases at V and 0 bases at J, with 8 bases between. The germline gives CDR1 SGHDT, CDR2 YYEEEE. The CDR3 is 13 residues long. The CDR3 coding sequence is TGTGCCAGCAGCCCCGGGTTCTCCTACGAGCAGTACTTC. Translated, it gives CASSPGFSYEQYF.

The gene calls are TRBV5-3 and TRBJ2-2; D unclear. TRBV5-3 carries the ORF label, with uncertain function. This CDR3 is built from 14 residues. The V end was cut by 0 bases, the J end by 1 base, with 4 bases between. In nucleotides, the CDR3 is TGTGCCAGAAGCTTGGACAGGAACACCGGGGAGCTGTTTTTT. The encoded protein is CARSLDRNTGELFF.

This chain links TRBV19 with TRBJ2-1; the match to TRBD2 covers 7 bases. Trimming removed 4 bases from V and 3 bases from J; junction bases left unmatched: 6. The germline V gene has CDR1 LNHDA and CDR2 SQIVND (reference sequence). This CDR3 has 15 amino acids. For the CDR3, the DNA is TGTGCCAGTAGTACCCTGACTAGCTTCTACAATGAGCAGTTCTTC. Translating gives CASSTLTSFYNEQFF.